This T cell receptor beta chain is drawn from a study of blood T cell repertoires in COVID-19. The V and J ends lost 3 bases and 5 bases, in that order; junction bases with no gene match: 8. The CDR3 consists of 16 residues. Germline V CDR1 and CDR2: MNHEY, SMNVEV (reference sequence). Data came from immunoSEQ multiplex PCR; TCRdb stores just in-frame clones and leaves some out. The sample has a few hundred thousand clones, around 84% seen once; the top ten hold roughly 3.4%. This chain joins TRBV27 and TRBJ2-2; 8 bases align to TRBD1. The sequence derives from a woman aged 18-30 years with acute or convalescent COVID-19. Sequenced material: peripheral blood. The chain's CDR3 is CASSFLTGVGTGELFF. For the CDR3, the DNA is TGTGCCAGCAGTTTTCTGACAGGGGTGGGAACCGGGGAGCTGTTTTTT.